Listed below are T cell receptor beta chains from one sample, sequenced in a study of vaccination and CD4 T cells after COVID-19. Which antigens these TCRs recognize remains unknown. One entry per CDR3 protein results from TCRdb running MiXCR on the PCR reads. This table holds over 15,000 distinct CDR3 sequences, about 52% found once. The specimen sequenced was CD4+ T cells from blood, cultured in vitro. The receptors originated from a human donor who had recovered from COVID-19. The CDR3 runs from the conserved cysteine through the conserved F or W. Fields, in order: D gene, clone size, J gene, V gene, CDR3 DNA, CDR3 protein. D genes are given only for firm matches. Rows may omit the clone size; those that give it use once, few, many or a size class.

TRBD1 few TRBJ1-5 TRBV19 TGTGCCAGTAGTGCCCACAGGGGGCGCAGGGGTCAGCCCCAGCATTTT CASSAHRGRRGQPQHF
. . TRBJ1-1 TRBV7-9 TGTGCCAGCAGCCTCACCCAGGTCACTGAAGCTTTCTTT CASSLTQVTEAFF
. . TRBJ1-2 TRBV14 TGTGCCAGCAGCCAAGTTCGGTTAGATGGCTACACCTTC CASSQVRLDGYTF
TRBD1 few TRBJ2-5 TRBV11-2 TGTGCCAGCAGCTTTAGTACCGGGACAGAAGAGACCCAGTACTTC CASSFSTGTEETQYF
TRBD1 few TRBJ1-1 TRBV6-5 TGTGCCAGCAGTTTCGTCTTGGACAGGGTGAACACTGAAGCTTTCTTT CASSFVLDRVNTEAFF
TRBD2 few TRBJ2-3 TRBV20-1 TGCAGTGCTAGCAAGATCGAAGCGGGGGGAATGACGGGCACAGATACGCAGTATTTT CSASKIEAGGMTGTDTQYF
. . TRBJ1-4 TRBV30 TGTGCCTGGAGGGGGCAGCCGGCCGAAGAACTGTTTTTT CAWRGQPAEELFF
. . TRBJ2-5 TRBV4-1 TGCGCCAGCAGCCAAGTGCTCCGGGAGACCCAGTACTTC CASSQVLRETQYF
TRBD1 . TRBJ2-1 TRBV15 TGTGCCACCAGCAGGGACAGGGGATCTTACAATGAGCAGTTCTTC CATSRDRGSYNEQFF
. few TRBJ2-7 TRBV12-3/TRBV12-4 TGTGCCAGCAGACGAACTGACTCCTACGAGCAGTACTTC CASRRTDSYEQYF
. . TRBJ2-7 TRBV7-2 TGTGCCAGCAGCTTAAACTTCAGGGCGGGGAACGAGCAGTACTTC CASSLNFRAGNEQYF
. . TRBJ2-7 TRBV7-2 TGTGCCAGCAGCTTAAGGTGGGGCGGATCCTACGAGCAGTACTTC CASSLRWGGSYEQYF
TRBD1 few TRBJ1-1 TRBV2 TGTGCCTCATCACAGGGGGCGCAGGCTTTCTTT CASSQGAQAFF
. . TRBJ1-2 TRBV11-2 TGTGCCAGCAGCTTAGATCCCAATCGGGGCTATGGCTACACCTTC CASSLDPNRGYGYTF
. . TRBJ1-2 TRBV5-4 TGTGCCAGCAGCTCGGCTGGGGTAGGCTATGGCTACACCTTC CASSSAGVGYGYTF
. once TRBJ2-3 TRBV7-9 TGTGCCAGCAGCTCACTAAAAGATACGCAGTATTTT CASSSLKDTQYF
. . TRBJ2-1 TRBV20-1 TGCAGTGCGGCGTCGAACAGGGATTGGAATGAGCAGTTCTTC CSAASNRDWNEQFF
TRBD1 . TRBJ1-2 TRBV4-3 TGCGCCAGCAGCCAAGATGCAGGGGGCGATTATGGCTACACCTTC CASSQDAGGDYGYTF
. . TRBJ2-3 TRBV6-1 TGTGCCAGCAGCTTGGGAGTCGCTATCCCAGATACGCAGTATTTT CASSLGVAIPDTQYF
. . TRBJ1-5 TRBV19 TGTGCCAGTAGTACAACAGGGAACAATCAGCCCCAGCATTTT CASSTTGNNQPQHF
. . TRBJ1-1 TRBV2 TGTGCCAGCAGGGTTACAGGGAAGGGGACTGAAGCTTTCTTT CASRVTGKGTEAFF
. . TRBJ2-7 TRBV11-3 TGTGCCAGCAGCTTAGATCTATCCTACGAGCAGTACTTC CASSLDLSYEQYF
TRBD2 . TRBJ2-3 TRBV7-9 TGTGCCTCAAAAAAGGGACTAGCGGGGGCACCCACAGATACGCAGTATTTT CASKKGLAGAPTDTQYF
. . TRBJ2-3 TRBV20-1 TGCAGTGCCCCCGAGTCAGGGGGGGCGGATACGCAGTATTTT CSAPESGGADTQYF
. . TRBJ2-7 TRBV6-2/TRBV6-3 TGTGCCAGCAGGCGATTCAGGGGAAGCGAGCAGTACTTC CASRRFRGSEQYF
. . TRBJ1-6 TRBV7-2 TGTGCCAGCAGATTTATACAGGGTCGTGAGTCACCCCTCCACTTT CASRFIQGRESPLHF
TRBD1 . TRBJ1-1 TRBV20-1 TGCAGTGCTAAGCACGGGACAGGGGCCTACACTGAAGCTTTCTTT CSAKHGTGAYTEAFF
TRBD1 . TRBJ2-5 TRBV27 TGTGCCAGCAGGATCACAGGGGTCGGCCGTGGCCAAGAGACCCAGTACTTC CASRITGVGRGQETQYF
. . TRBJ2-3 TRBV5-1 TGCGCCAGCAGCCCTGTGGGGGCGGGGGTCACAGATACGCAGTATTTT CASSPVGAGVTDTQYF
. . TRBJ2-7 TRBV23-1 TGCGCCAGCAGTCGCCCCCGGGACAAGAACTACGAGCAGTACTTC CASSRPRDKNYEQYF
TRBD1 . TRBJ1-5 TRBV2 TGTGCCAGCAGACCCGGGACAGGGGTAAATCAGCCCCAGCATTTT CASRPGTGVNQPQHF